This TCR beta chain was captured by sequencing in a study of CD8 T cell repertoires and HIV-1 epitope variants. Study overall: Controls included no peptide, Ebola AY9 epitope, and a CMV, EBV, flu pool.

In regard to this clone: Its antigen is undetermined.

Trimming removed 0 bases from V and 2 bases from J, with 19 bases in between. The CDR3 is 18 residues long. The germline gives CDR1 LGHNA, CDR2 YSLEER. This table comes from immunoSEQ multiplex PCR, and its TCRdb copy is limited to in-frame clones, with some not included. The data contain about 2,000 clones, 70% to 80% of them seen just once; the ten biggest clones take up roughly 47%. The sample comprised cultured CD8+ T cells derived from PBMCs. The genes are TRBV4-3 and TRBJ1-1; no definite D call. This clonotype originated in a male donor with HIV. The CDR3 sequence: CASSQEEGDHGPNTEAFF. The CDR3 nucleotides are TGCGCCAGCAGCCAAGAAGAAGGAGATCACGGACCAAACACTGAAGCTTTCTTT.